The source of this TCR beta chain is a study of PD-L1 blockade in urothelial cancer. Turning to the study itself: The patients first took atezolizumab in about 2014, receiving 1,200 mg intravenously every 3 weeks. Most patients, about 85% of the roughly 29, were males with bladder-origin cancer. Among blood samples, the median T cell count was some 150,000.

Time point noted: pretreatment peripheral blood. Clones were read by immunoSEQ multiplex PCR, and TCRdb kept only the in-frame ones, dropping some. This table has tens of thousands of clones, 90% appearing once. This CDR3 spans 14 amino acids. Looked up from germline, CDR1 is GTSNPN and CDR2 is SVGIG (reference sequence). Trimming cost V 2 bases and J 10 bases; bases outside gene matches: 5. This chain links TRBV30 with TRBJ1-6; 10 nucleotides match TRBD1. The sequences come from PBMCs, collected around atezolizumab (anti-PD-L1) treatment. The TCR was taken from a man aged 55 to 70 with urothelial cancer. This chain's CDR3 is CAWSQTGGRSPLHF. CDR3 nucleotide sequence: TGTGCCTGGAGTCAGACAGGGGGCCGATCACCCCTCCACTTT.